This TCR beta chain was profiled in a study of glioma-infiltrating T cells after dendritic cell vaccination. Study context: Autologous tumor lysate-pulsed dendritic cell vaccination was given between about 2003 and 2013. Overall study results and limits: Higher TCR clonality did not directly relate to longer survival. Complete blood and tumor specimen sets were limited to few patients.

TCRB CDR3 was amplified from 2 ug genomic DNA or less. Assay: immunoSEQ multiplex PCR; the TCRdb copy retains only in-frame clones and omits some. Of 65,000 to 80,000 clones in the sample, 87% were seen once. The time point here: after dendritic cell vaccination, including at tumor progression/relapse. As to this clone: Antigen: not known.

The germline CDR1 and CDR2 sequences are SGHRS and YFSETQ. V shed 4 bases and J 3 bases; nucleotides not matched to a gene: 6. This CDR3 is built from 15 residues. This specimen consisted of blood, obtained after dendritic cell vaccination. This rearrangement joins TRBV5-1 to TRBJ2-2; 7 bases match TRBD2. This receptor was taken from a human donor with glioblastoma. Here the CDR3 DNA reads TGCGCCAGCAGCGACGGACTAGGGGACACCGGGGAGCTGTTTTTT. Translation: CASSDGLGDTGELFF.